This T cell receptor (beta chain) was captured by sequencing in a study of blood T cell repertoires in COVID-19. Losses at the gene ends were 4 bases for V and 1 base for J; bases not matched to a gene: 4. CDR1 and CDR2 from the germline V gene are SGHRS and YFSETQ. The CDR3 loop spans 14 amino acids. Assay used: immunoSEQ multiplex PCR; TCRdb lists only in-frame clones, some missing. The top ten hold about a sixth of the sample, which has about 190,000 clones, approximately 73% seen once. The receptor comes from a woman in her forties or fifties with acute COVID-19. The specimen sequenced was PBMCs or T cells enriched from blood (not recorded which). The V call is TRBV5-1, the J call TRBJ1-1; 7 bases match TRBD1. The CDR3, as DNA: TGCGCCAGCAGCCAGGGGGACGGGAACACTGAAGCTTTCTTT. It translates to CASSQGDGNTEAFF.